This T cell receptor (beta chain) was retrieved from a study of technical replicates of blood from four donors. Method: immunoSEQ multiplex PCR; TCRdb's copy keeps in-frame clones and lacks some. In the table there are tens of thousands of clones, roughly 94% of which are singletons. Germline assignment: CDR1 GTSNPN and CDR2 SVGIG (reference sequence). CDR3 length: 15 residues. Trimming stripped 3 bases from V and 5 bases from J, with 19 bases between. This clonotype originated in a human donor in good health. The specimen was T cells isolated from PBMCs. J is TRBJ2-5 and V is TRBV30; tentative D call: TRBD2 (5 bases). The CDR3 protein is CAWSVGIAGGETQYF. CDR3 nucleotide sequence: TGTGCCTGGAGCGTAGGAATCGCGGGCGGTGAGACCCAGTACTTC.